This T cell receptor (beta chain) was retrieved from a study of blood T cell repertoires in COVID-19. The CDR3 has 13 residues. Germline values: CDR1 MNHEY, CDR2 SVGAGI. V was pared by 2 bases and J by 4 bases, with 6 bases between. Clones were read by immunoSEQ multiplex PCR, and TCRdb kept only the in-frame ones, dropping some. The repertoire holds fewer than 200,000 clones, with approximately 87% as singletons. Specimen: peripheral blood. The origin of this receptor is an older woman with COVID-19, enrolled during active disease. The chain carries TRBV6-5 and TRBJ1-5; the D is unclear. CDR3 nucleotide sequence: TGTGCCAGCAGTTACCGACTTAATCAGCCCCAGCATTTT. It encodes CASSYRLNQPQHF.